The 12 T cell receptor beta chains below were found in one sample sequenced in a study of blood T cells in healthy people across ages. With a J-beta primer mix and a sample-barcoded 5' primer, a second PCR ran about 6 to 11 cycles. TCRdb re-analysed the 5' RACE reads in MiXCR, keeping a single row per CDR3 protein. The repertoire includes about a million distinct CDR3 sequences, roughly two fifths of them detected once, and roughly 14% sits in the top ten. Sequenced: blood. The receptors derive from a man aged 18-30 years in good health.

The chain couples TRBV20-1 to TRBJ2-3; 11 nucleotides align to TRBD2. The germline CDR1 and CDR2 sequences are DFQATT and SNEGSKA (reference sequence). The CDR3 loop spans 14 amino acids. V lost 6 bases to trimming and J lost 4 bases; unmatched junction nucleotides: 6. The CDR3 sequence: CSARLAGRSDTQYF. In DNA form, the CDR3 reads TGCAGTGCCAGACTAGCGGGGAGATCAGATACGCAGTATTTT.

The chain couples TRBV6-5 to TRBJ1-3; 7 nucleotides match TRBD1. Germline V gene data show CDR1 as MNHEY and CDR2 as SVGAGI. The CDR3 contains 15 residues. J gave up 2 bases and V 2 bases, and 3 bases lay outside the gene matches. CDR3 in DNA: TGTGCCAGCAGTTACGACAGGGAGACTGGAAACACCATATATTTT. Protein: CASSYDRETGNTIYF.

There are a few counts of this clonotype. J is TRBJ2-5 and V is TRBV20-1; no clear D gene. CDR1 and CDR2 (germline): DFQATT, SNEGSKA (reference sequence). This CDR3 region has 12 residues. V lost 3 bases and J 1 base, leaving 6 bases between the germline ends. The CDR3 sequence: CSASSAQETQYF. In DNA form, the CDR3 reads TGCAGTGCTAGTTCGGCCCAAGAGACCCAGTACTTC.

This clonotype was picked up many times. The CDR3 loop reads CASSFGKGTRYYNEQFF. The CDR3 nucleotides read TGTGCCAGCAGCTTCGGTAAAGGGACTAGATACTACAATGAGCAGTTCTTC. The chain recombines TRBV7-9 with TRBJ2-1; TRBD2 matches 8 bases. From germline, CDR1 is SEHNR and CDR2 FQNEAQ (reference sequence). J gave up 3 bases and V 3 bases, and 10 bases lay outside the gene matches. The CDR3 is 17 residues long.

This sequence joins TRBV6-6 and TRBJ1-2, with D possibly matching TRBD1 (5 bases). Germline V gene sequence: CDR1 MNHNY, CDR2 SVGAGI (reference sequence). Trimming removed 6 bases from V and 4 bases from J, with 15 bases in between. This CDR3 contains 14 residues. For the CDR3, the DNA is TGTGCCAGCAGCGCATCTAAGGGGACCTATGGCTACACCTTC. It codes for CASSASKGTYGYTF.

There are a few counts of this clonotype. CDR3 sequence: CASSPTGTRNEKLFF. The CDR3 DNA sequence: TGTGCCAGCTCCCCTACCGGGACACGAAATGAAAAACTGTTTTTT. This chain joins TRBV18 and TRBJ1-4; D possibly corresponds to TRBD1 (6 bases). The CDR3 sequence is 15 residues long. Germline loops: CDR1 KGHSH, CDR2 LQKENI. V lost 6 bases and J lost 5, with 16 bases in between.

The chain has TRBV10-3 and TRBJ2-7; D not resolved. The CDR3 has 17 residues. Germline V gene lookup returns CDR1 ENHRY and CDR2 SYGVKD. V was pared by 0 bases and J by 0 bases, with 15 bases between. Written as DNA, the CDR3 is TGTGCCATCAGTGAGTCGAGTCCGGTTATTTACTCCTACGAGCAGTACTTC. It specifies CAISESSPVIYSYEQYF.

This clonotype was counted ten times or more. The chain joins TRBV10-3 to TRBJ1-2; 8 positions match TRBD1. From germline, CDR1 is ENHRY and CDR2 SYGVKD. The CDR3 covers 12 residues. The junction had 5 bases not matched to a gene; V was cut back by 7 bases and J by 7 bases. The CDR3 sequence: CAIKPGGFGYTF. The CDR3, as DNA: TGTGCCATCAAGCCAGGGGGCTTTGGCTACACCTTC.

This clonotype has ten or more counts. The chain carries TRBV6-6 and TRBJ1-5; D may be TRBD1 (6 bases). The V gene lost 0 bases and the J gene lost 0 bases, with 15 bases spanning the gap. The germline CDR1 and CDR2 sequences are MNHNY and SVGAGI (reference sequence). The CDR3 extends over 18 amino acids. CDR3 sequence reads: CASSYSTRGEYSNQPQHF. CDR3 coding DNA: TGTGCCAGCAGTTACTCGACAAGGGGGGAATATAGCAATCAGCCCCAGCATTTT.

V usage is TRBV9 and J usage is TRBJ1-2; D is uncertain. V gave up 5 bases and J gave up 1 base, with 9 bases separating them. The germline gives CDR1 SGDLS, CDR2 YYNGEE. CDR3 size: 13 residues. The CDR3: CASRQRDNYGYTF. CDR3 DNA: TGTGCCAGCAGACAGCGAGATAACTATGGCTACACCTTC. Variable domain in full (rest from reference TRBV9 and TRBJ1-2): DSGVTQTPKHLITATGQRVTLRCSPRSGDLSVYWYQQSLDQGLQFLIQYYNGEERAKGNILERFSAQQFPDLHSELNLSSLELGDSALYFCASRQRDNYGYTFGSGTRLTVV.

The chain uses TRBV5-1 and TRBJ2-3; D may be TRBD2 (7 bases). The V gene's germline CDR1 is SGHRS and CDR2 YFSETQ. V was trimmed by 4 bases and J by 2 bases, leaving 14 bases between them. The CDR3 extends over 15 amino acids. The CDR3 DNA sequence: TGCGCCAGCAGCGTGACGGGGGGCCCCACAGATACGCAGTATTTT. Translation gives CASSVTGGPTDTQYF.

This CDR3 reads CASSPPKVHQPQHF. The CDR3, as DNA: TGTGCCAGCTCACCACCGAAGGTCCATCAGCCCCAGCATTTT. The gene calls are TRBV18 and TRBJ1-5; D is ambiguous. CDR3 length: 14 residues. The germline V gene has CDR1 KGHSH and CDR2 LQKENI. Trimming left V 0 bases short and J 5 bases short, with 8 bases between.